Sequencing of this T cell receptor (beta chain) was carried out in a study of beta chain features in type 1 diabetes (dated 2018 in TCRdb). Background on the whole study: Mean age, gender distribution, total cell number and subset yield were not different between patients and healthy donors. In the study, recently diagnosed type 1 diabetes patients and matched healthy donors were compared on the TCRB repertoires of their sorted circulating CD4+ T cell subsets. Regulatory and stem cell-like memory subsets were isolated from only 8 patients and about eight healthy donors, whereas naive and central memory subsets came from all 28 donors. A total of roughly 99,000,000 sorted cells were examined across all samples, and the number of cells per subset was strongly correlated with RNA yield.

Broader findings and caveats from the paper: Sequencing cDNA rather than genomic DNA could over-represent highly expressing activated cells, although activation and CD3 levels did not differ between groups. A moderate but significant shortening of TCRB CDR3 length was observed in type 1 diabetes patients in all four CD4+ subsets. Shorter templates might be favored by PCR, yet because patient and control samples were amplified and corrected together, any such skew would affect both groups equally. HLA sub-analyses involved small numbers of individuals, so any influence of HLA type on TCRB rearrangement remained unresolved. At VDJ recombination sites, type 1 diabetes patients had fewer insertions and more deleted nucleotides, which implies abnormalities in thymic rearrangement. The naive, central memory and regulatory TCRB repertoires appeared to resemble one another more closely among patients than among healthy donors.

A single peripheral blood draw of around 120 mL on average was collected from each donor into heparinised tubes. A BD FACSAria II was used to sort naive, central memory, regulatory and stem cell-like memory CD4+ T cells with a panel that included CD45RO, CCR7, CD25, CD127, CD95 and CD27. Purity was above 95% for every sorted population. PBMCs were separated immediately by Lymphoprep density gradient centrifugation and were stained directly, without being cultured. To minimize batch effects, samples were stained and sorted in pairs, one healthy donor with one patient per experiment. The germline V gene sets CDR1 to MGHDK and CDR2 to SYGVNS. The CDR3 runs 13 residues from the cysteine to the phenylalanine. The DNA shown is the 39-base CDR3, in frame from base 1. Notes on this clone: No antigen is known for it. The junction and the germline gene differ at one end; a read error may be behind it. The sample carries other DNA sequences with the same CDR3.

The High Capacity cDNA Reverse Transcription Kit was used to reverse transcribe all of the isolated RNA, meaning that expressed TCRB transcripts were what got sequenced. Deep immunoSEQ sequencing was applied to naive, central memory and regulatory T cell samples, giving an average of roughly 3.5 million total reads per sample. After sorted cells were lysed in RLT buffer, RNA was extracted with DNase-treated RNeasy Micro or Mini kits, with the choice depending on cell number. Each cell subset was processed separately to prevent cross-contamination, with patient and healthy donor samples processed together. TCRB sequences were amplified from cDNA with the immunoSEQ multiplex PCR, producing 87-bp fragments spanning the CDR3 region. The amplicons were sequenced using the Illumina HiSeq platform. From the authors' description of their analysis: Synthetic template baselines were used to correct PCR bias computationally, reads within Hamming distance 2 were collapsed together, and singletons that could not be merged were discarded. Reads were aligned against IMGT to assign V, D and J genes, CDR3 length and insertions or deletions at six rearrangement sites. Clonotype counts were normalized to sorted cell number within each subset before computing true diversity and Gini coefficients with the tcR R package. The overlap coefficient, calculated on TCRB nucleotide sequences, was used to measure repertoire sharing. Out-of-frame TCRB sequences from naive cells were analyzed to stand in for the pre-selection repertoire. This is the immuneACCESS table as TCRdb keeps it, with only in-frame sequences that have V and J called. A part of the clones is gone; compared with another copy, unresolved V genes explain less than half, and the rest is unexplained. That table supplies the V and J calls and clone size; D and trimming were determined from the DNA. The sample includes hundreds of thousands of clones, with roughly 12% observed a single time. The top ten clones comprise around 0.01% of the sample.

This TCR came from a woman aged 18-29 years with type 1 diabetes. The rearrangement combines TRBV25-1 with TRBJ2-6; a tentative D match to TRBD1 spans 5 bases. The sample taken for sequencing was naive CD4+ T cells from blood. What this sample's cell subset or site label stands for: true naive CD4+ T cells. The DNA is TGTGCCAGCAGTTACTCTGGGGCCAACGTCCTGACCTTC. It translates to CASSYSGANVLTF.